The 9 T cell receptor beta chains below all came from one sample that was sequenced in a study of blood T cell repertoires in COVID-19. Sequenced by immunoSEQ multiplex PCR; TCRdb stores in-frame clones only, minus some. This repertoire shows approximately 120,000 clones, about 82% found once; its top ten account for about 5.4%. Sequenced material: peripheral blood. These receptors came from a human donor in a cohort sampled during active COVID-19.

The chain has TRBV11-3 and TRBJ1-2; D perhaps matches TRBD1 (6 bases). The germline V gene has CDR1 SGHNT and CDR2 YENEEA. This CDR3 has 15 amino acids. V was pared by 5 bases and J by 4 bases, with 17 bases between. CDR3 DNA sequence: TGTGCCAGCAGCCTTTGCCGGGACAAGGGCTATGGCTACACCTTC. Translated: CASSLCRDKGYGYTF. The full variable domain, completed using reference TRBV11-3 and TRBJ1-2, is EAGVVQSPRYKIIEKKQPVAFWCNPISGHNTLYWYLQNLGQGPELLIRYENEEAVDDSQLPKDRFSAERLKGVDSTLKIQPAELGDSAVYLCASSLCRDKGYGYTFGSGTRLTVV.

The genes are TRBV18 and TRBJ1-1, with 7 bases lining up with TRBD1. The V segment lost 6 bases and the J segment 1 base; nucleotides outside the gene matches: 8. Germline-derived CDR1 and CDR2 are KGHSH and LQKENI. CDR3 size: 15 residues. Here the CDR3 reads CASSKTGQPNTEAFF. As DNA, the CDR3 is TGTGCCAGCTCTAAAACGGGACAGCCGAACACTGAAGCTTTCTTT.

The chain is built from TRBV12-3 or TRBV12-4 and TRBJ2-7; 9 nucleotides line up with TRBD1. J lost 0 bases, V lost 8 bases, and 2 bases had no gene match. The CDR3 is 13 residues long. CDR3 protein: CASVQGASYEQYF. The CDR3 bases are TGTGCCAGCGTACAGGGGGCCTCCTACGAGCAGTACTTC.

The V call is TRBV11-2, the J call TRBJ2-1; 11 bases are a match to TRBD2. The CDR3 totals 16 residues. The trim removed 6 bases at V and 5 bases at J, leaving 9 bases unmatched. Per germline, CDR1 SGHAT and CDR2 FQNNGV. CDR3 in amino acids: CASRTTSGSYNNEQFF. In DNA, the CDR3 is TGTGCCAGCAGGACAACTAGCGGGAGTTACAACAATGAGCAGTTCTTC.

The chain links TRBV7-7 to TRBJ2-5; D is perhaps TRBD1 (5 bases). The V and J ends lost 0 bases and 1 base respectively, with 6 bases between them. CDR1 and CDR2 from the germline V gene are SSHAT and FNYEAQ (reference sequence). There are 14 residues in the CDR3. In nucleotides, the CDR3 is TGTGCCAGCAGCTTAGCGGGGCTCCAAGAGACCCAGTACTTC. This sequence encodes CASSLAGLQETQYF.

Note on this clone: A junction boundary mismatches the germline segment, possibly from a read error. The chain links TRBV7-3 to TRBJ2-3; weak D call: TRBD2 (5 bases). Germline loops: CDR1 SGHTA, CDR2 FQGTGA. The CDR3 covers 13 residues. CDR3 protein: CASSLVLAADPHF. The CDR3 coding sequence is TGTGCCAGCAGCTTAGTCCTAGCCGCCGATCCGCATTTT.

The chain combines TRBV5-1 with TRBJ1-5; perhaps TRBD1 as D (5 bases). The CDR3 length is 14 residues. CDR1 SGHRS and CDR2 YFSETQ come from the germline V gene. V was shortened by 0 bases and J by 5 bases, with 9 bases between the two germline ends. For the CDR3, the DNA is TGCGCCAGCAGCTTGGGCAGGGCTGATCAGCCCCAGCATTTT. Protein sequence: CASSLGRADQPQHF. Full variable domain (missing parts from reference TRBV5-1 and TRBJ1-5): KAGVTQTPRYLIKTRGQQVTLSCSPISGHRSVSWYQQTPGQGLQFLFEYFSETQRNKGNFPGRFSGRQFSNSRSEMNVSTLELGDSALYLCASSLGRADQPQHFGDGTRLSIL.

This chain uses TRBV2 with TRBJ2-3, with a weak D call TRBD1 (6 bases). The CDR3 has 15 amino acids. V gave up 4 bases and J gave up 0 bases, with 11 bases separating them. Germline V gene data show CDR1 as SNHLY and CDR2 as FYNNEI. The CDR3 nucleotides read TGTGCCAGCAGTGGGACAGCAGCTAGCACAGATACGCAGTATTTT. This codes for CASSGTAASTDTQYF.

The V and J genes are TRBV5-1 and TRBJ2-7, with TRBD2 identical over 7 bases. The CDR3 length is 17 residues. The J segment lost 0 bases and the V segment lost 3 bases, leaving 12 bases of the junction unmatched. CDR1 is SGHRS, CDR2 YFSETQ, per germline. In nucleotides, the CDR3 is TGCGCCAGCAGCTCGAAAACCGGGACTATGAGCTCCTACGAGCAGTACTTC. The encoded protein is CASSSKTGTMSSYEQYF.